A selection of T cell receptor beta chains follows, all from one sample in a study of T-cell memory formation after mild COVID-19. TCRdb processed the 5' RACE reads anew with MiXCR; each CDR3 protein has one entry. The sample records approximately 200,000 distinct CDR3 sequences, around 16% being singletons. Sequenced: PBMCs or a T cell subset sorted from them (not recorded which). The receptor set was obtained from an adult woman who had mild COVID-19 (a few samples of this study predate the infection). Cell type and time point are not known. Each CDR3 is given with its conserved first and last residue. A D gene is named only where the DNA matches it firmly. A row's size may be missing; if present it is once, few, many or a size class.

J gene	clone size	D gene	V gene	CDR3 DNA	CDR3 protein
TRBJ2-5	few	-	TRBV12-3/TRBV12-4	TGTGCCAGCAGTTTCCAAGGGGGGGCCGGAGAGACCCAGTACTTC	CASSFQGGAGETQYF
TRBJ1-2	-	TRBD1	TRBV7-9	TGTGCCAGCAGCTTAGCGGGACAGGCAATTGGCTATGGCTACACCTTC	CASSLAGQAIGYGYTF
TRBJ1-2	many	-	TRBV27	TGTGCCAGCAGTTTAAGGTCGACGGACAGCTACCATGGCTACACCTTC	CASSLRSTDSYHGYTF
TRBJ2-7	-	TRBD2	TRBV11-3	TGTGCCAGCAGCTTAGATAGACTAGCGGGACACGAGCAGTACTTC	CASSLDRLAGHEQYF
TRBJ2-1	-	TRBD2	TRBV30	TGTGCCTGGGGAGTGACTAGCGGGAACTACAATGAGCAGTTCTTC	CAWGVTSGNYNEQFF
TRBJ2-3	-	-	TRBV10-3	TGTGCCATCAGCGGGGGAAATAGATCAGATACGCAGTATTTT	CAISGGNRSDTQYF
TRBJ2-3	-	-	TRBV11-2	TGTGCCAGCAGCTTCTCCGGGTTCAGCACAGATACGCAGTATTTT	CASSFSGFSTDTQYF
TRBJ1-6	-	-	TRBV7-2	TGTGCCAGCGCTGTCGGGTCAGGGGTGGGTTCACCCCTCCACTTT	CASAVGSGVGSPLHF
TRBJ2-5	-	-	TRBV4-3	TGCGCCAGCAGTCGTCCCATAGTGATCCAAGAGACCCAGTACTTC	CASSRPIVIQETQYF
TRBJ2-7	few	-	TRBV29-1	TGCAGCGTTCAGGGAGATACCAACTACGAGCAGTACTTC	CSVQGDTNYEQYF
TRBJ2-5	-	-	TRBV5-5	TGTGCCAGCAGCCGAAACGGGGCGGGCTTACAAGAGACCCAGTACTTC	CASSRNGAGLQETQYF
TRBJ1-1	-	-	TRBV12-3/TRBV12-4	TGTGCCAGCAGTTTACGGGGGGCAACTGAAGCTTTCTTT	CASSLRGATEAFF
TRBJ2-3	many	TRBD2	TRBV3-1	TGTGCCAGCAGCCAAGCTGGGCGAGGACTAGCGGCTATCACAGATACGCAGTATTTT	CASSQAGRGLAAITDTQYF
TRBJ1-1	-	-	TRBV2	TGTGCCAGCCGGTCGGTAACTGAAGCTTTCTTT	CASRSVTEAFF
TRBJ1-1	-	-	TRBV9	TGTGCCAGCAGCGTAGACTCCGCGCCTATGGGGACTGAAGCTTTCTTT	CASSVDSAPMGTEAFF
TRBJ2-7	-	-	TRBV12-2	TGTGCAAGTCGCTTAGCGCGGTTCGAGCGGGAAAGCTCCTACGAGCAGTACTTC	CASRLARFERESSYEQYF
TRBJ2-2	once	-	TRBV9	TGTGCCAGCAGCCTTAGGGTCACCGGGGAGCTGTTTTTT	CASSLRVTGELFF
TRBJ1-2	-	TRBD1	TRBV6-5	TGTGCCAGCAGTAAAAACGGGGACAGAGATGGCTACACCTTC	CASSKNGDRDGYTF
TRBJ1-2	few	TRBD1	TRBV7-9	TGTGCCAGCAGCTTCCAGGGGGATGGCTACACCTTC	CASSFQGDGYTF
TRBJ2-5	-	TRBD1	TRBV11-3	TGTGCCAGCAGCCCAGCCCCGGACAGGGCGCAAGAGACCCAGTACTTC	CASSPAPDRAQETQYF
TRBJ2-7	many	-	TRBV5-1	TGCGCCAGCAGCTTGACTGCCTACGAGCAGTACTTC	CASSLTAYEQYF
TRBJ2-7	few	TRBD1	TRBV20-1	TGCAGTGCTGTTAAGGGACAGGGGGCCAACGAGCAGTACTTC	CSAVKGQGANEQYF
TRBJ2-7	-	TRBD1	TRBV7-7	TGTGCTAGCAGCCCAGGGGACAGATCCTACGAGCAGTACTTC	CASSPGDRSYEQYF
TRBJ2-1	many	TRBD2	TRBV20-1	TGCAGTGCTAGAACACCCCCCGGACTAGCGGGAGTAGGGAATGAGCAGTTCTTC	CSARTPPGLAGVGNEQFF
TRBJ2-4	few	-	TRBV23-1	TGCGCCAGCAGTCAATCGGGAGGCGGACGGGTCGCCAAAAACATTCAGTACTTC	CASSQSGGGRVAKNIQYF
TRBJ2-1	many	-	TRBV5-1	TGCGCCAGCAGCTTGGATCAGCCCTACAATGAGCAGTTCTTC	CASSLDQPYNEQFF
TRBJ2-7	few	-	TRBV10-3	TGTGCCATCAGTGAAAGCGCAGGGTCCTACGAGCAGTACTTC	CAISESAGSYEQYF
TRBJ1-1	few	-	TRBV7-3	TGTGCCAGCAGCTTTACCGGGACAAATGAAGCTTTCTTT	CASSFTGTNEAFF
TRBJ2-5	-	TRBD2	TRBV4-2	TGTGCCAGCAGCCGACGAACCGGGACTAGCATGAGAGAGACCCAGTACTTC	CASSRRTGTSMRETQYF
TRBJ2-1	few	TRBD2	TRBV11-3	TGTGCCAGCAGCTTGGCCGGGACTAGCGGGAGCGTAAGGAATGAGCAGTTCTTC	CASSLAGTSGSVRNEQFF
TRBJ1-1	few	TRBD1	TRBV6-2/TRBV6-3	TGTGCCAGCTATTCATACACCGGGACAGGGAGAATTGAAGCTTTCTTT	CASYSYTGTGRIEAFF
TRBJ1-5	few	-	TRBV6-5	TGTGCCTCGGGCAGGATTAGCAATCAGCCCCAGCATTTT	CASGRISNQPQHF
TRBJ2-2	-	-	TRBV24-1	TGTGCCACCAGTGATTTCGCCCTGAACACCGGGGAGCTGTTTTTT	CATSDFALNTGELFF
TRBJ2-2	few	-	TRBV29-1	TGCAGCGTTGATCAGGGACCCTCAAACACCGGGGAGCTGTTTTTT	CSVDQGPSNTGELFF
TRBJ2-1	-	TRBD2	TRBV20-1	TGCAGTGCTAGCCCCACGGGACTAGCGGGACTTGTCCTTTCTTACAATGAGCAGTTCTTC	CSASPTGLAGLVLSYNEQFF
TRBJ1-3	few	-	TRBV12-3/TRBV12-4	TGTGCCAGCAGTTCTACACTCTCTGGAAACACCATATATTTT	CASSSTLSGNTIYF
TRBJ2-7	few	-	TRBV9	TGTGCCAGCAGCGTAGAGGGAGCGGGTGCCCTCTACGAGCAGTACTTC	CASSVEGAGALYEQYF
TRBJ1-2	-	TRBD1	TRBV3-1	TGTGCCAGCAGCCAAGATTCTACAGGGGCTAGAGGCTACACCTTC	CASSQDSTGARGYTF
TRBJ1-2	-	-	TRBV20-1	TGCAGTGCTCCGCTGATAGTTTCGAGTGTCACCTTC	CSAPLIVSSVTF
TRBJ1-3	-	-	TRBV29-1	TGCAGCGTGTCGACAGGTTCCCGGGGCACCATATATTTT	CSVSTGSRGTIYF
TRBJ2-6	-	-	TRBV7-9	TGTGCCAGCAGCTTCCTACTAGTTTCTGGGGCCAACGTCCTGACTTTC	CASSFLLVSGANVLTF